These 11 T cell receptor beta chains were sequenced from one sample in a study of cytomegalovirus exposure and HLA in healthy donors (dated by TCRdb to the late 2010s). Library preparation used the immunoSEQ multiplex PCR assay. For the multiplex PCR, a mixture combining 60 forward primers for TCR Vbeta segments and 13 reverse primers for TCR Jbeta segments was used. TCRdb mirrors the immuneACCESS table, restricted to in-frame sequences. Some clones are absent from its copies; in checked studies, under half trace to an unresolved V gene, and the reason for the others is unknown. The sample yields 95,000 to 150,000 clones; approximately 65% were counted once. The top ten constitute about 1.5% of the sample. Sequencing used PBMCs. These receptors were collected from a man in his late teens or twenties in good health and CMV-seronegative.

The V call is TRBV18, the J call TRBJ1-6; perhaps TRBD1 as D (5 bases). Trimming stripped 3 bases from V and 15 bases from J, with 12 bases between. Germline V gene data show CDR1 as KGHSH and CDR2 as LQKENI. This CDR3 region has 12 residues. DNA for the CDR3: TGTGCCAGCTCACCTATGGGGGGAATCCTCCACTTT. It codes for CASSPMGGILHF.

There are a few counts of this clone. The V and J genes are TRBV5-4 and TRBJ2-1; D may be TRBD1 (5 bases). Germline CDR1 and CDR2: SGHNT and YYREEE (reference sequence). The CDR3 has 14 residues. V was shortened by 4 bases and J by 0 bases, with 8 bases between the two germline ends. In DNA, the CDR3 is TGTGCCAGCAGCCAGGGAAGCTCCTACAATGAGCAGTTCTTC. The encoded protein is CASSQGSSYNEQFF.

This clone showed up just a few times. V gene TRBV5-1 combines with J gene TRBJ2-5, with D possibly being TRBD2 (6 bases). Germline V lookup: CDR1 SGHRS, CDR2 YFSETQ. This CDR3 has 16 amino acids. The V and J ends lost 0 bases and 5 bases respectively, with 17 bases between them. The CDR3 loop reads CASSLGIPSGGETQYF. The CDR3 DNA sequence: TGCGCCAGCAGCTTGGGGATTCCTAGTGGAGGGGAGACCCAGTACTTC.

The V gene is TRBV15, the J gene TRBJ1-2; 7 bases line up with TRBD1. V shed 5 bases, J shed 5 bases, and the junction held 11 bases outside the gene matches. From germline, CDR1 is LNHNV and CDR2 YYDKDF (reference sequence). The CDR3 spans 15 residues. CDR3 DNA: TGTGCCACCAGCGGAGGGGGACAGAGGCTTTATGGCTACACCTTC. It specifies CATSGGGQRLYGYTF. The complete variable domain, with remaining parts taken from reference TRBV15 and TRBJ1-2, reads DAMVIQNPRYQVTQFGKPVTLSCSQTLNHNVMYWYQQKSSQAPKLLFHYYDKDFNNEADTPDNFQSRRPNTSFCFLDIRSPGLGDTAMYLCATSGGGQRLYGYTFGSGTRLTVV.

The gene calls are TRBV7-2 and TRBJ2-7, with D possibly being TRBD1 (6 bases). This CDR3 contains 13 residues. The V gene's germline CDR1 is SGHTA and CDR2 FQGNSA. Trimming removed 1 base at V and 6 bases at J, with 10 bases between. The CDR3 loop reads CASSLVAGVEQYF. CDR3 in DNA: TGTGCCAGCAGCTTAGTGGCAGGGGTCGAGCAGTACTTC.

CDR3 sequence reads: CASSLSTSGRNTQYF. For the CDR3, the DNA is TGTGCCAGCAGTTTATCGACTAGCGGGCGAAATACGCAGTATTTT. V is TRBV27 and J is TRBJ2-3; the match to TRBD2 covers 10 bases. The CDR3 spans 15 residues. CDR1 MNHEY and CDR2 SMNVEV come from the germline V gene (reference sequence). The junction had 4 bases not matched to a gene; V was cut back by 0 bases and J by 7 bases.

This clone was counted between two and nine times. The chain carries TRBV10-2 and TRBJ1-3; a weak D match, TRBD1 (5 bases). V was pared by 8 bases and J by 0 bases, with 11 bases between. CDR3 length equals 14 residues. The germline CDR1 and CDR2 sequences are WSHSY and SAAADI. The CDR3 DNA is TGCGCCAGCGGACCCAGGGCCTCTGGAAACACCATATATTTT. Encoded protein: CASGPRASGNTIYF.

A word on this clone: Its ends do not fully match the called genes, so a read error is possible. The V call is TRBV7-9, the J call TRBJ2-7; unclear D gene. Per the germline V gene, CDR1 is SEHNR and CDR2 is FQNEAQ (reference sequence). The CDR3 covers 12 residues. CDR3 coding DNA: TGTTCCAGCAGCCTGTCCCCTTCCGAGCAGTACTTC. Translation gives CSSSLSPSEQYF.

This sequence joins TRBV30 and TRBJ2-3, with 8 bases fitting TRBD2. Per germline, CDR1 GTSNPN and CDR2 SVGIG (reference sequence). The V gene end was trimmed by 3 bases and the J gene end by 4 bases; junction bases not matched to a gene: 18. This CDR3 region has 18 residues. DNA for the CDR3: TGTGCCTGGAGCCACGTGGCGGGGGGATCCCTTGAGCCAGATACGCAGTATTTT. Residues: CAWSHVAGGSLEPDTQYF.

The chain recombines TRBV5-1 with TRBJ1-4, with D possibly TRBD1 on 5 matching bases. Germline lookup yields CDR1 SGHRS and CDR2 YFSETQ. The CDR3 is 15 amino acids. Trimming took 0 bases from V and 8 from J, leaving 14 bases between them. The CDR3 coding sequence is TGCGCCAGCAGCTTGGGTGGGGCGAGTGGAGAAAAACTGTTTTTT. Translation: CASSLGGASGEKLFF.

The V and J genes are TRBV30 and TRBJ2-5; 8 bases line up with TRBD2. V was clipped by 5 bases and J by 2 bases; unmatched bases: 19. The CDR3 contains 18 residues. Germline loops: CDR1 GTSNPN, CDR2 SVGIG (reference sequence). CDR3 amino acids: CAWQTQAGAPLRQETQYF. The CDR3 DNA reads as TGTGCCTGGCAGACACAAGCGGGGGCGCCCTTGAGGCAAGAGACCCAGTACTTC.